The entry below gives a single T cell receptor (beta chain) sequence along with its context. Its antigen is as yet unknown. The CDR3 totals 17 residues. Trimming at V came to 0 bases and at J to 4 bases, leaving 6 bases not matched to a gene. From germline, CDR1 is SGHTS and CDR2 YDEGEE. The data stem from a study of monozygotic twins with cystic fibrosis. Points from the study as a whole: Monozygotic CF twins shared more identical nucleotide clonotypes than unrelated patients. Low clonality (median around 0.0096) suggested a mostly naive repertoire. In this small cohort, shared CDR3 numbers showed no association with age, concordance or disease severity.

The data were produced by immunoSEQ multiplex PCR, yet TCRdb's version contains in-frame clones alone and is incomplete. In the table there are around 29,000 clones, around 85% of which are singletons. The V gene is TRBV5-8, the J gene TRBJ2-5; 13 positions agree with TRBD2. Sequencing was performed on blood. The clonotype was recovered from a girl under 10 years old with cystic fibrosis. The CDR3: CASSLGTSGREGETQYF. The CDR3 coding sequence is TGTGCCAGCAGCTTGGGGACTAGCGGGAGAGAGGGAGAGACCCAGTACTTC.